This T cell receptor beta chain emerged from a study of cytomegalovirus exposure and HLA in healthy donors (dated by TCRdb to about 2017). Regarding the study in general: An earlier analysis of some 550 of the donors reported 250 to 300 Gb of sequence data and some 120 million unique TCR beta sequences from some 180 million T cells. An early release covering roughly 640 HLA-typed donors comprised roughly 300 gigabases of sequencing data and approximately 80 million unique TCR sequences. The genetic ancestry cluster associated with self-reported Caucasian donors included around 76% of the 300 to 400 genotyped donors. The study aimed to test whether cataloging public T cell receptors could reveal signatures of past pathogen exposure. The study profiled the T cell repertoires of about 640 subjects by immunosequencing and related them to cytomegalovirus serostatus. Besides the first cohort of 666 subjects, a separate validation cohort made up of 120 different subjects was used. To predict cytomegalovirus infection status, the study brought together high-throughput TCR immunosequencing, statistical association of individual TCRs with disease status, and machine learning. A later analysis re-examined previously published TCR beta repertoires from roughly 650 donors and added high-resolution HLA genotyping to investigate patterns of TCR occurrence. Rather than drawing on any new phenotypic data, the later analysis identified candidate immune exposures from TCR beta sequences and the way those sequences occurred across donors. To decide whether each TCR beta V gene segment behaved as functional or pseudogenic, an earlier analysis of over 500 of the donors relied on high-throughput TCR beta sequencing. Alongside the repertoire data, information on donor age, sex, ethnicity and CMV serostatus was compiled. A later genetic analysis used genome-wide SNP genotypes for about 55% of the 666 donors, treating that subset as a discovery cohort. Every repertoire in the discovery cohort had been generated on one and the same sequencing platform. Both class I and class II loci were covered by HLA typing, at four-digit resolution. Typing coverage differed by locus: A, B, C, DRB1 and DQB1 were typed in roughly 620-630 donors, DQA1 in roughly 500, DPA1 in around 600, and DPB1 in approximately 450. Four or five DR-DQ haplotypes were handled as single units for association and clustering because linkage in the cohort was strong. Across 398 genotyped donors of the cohort, an average of about 240,000 unique TCR beta nucleotide sequences per donor were sequenced, and around 19% of those sequences were non-productive.

A remark on this clone: Its recognized antigen is unknown. Base-call qualities are not available, and no considerably larger clone is one nucleotide away.

The paper's findings and limits, for the study overall: According to a later analysis, TCR association rates differed among HLA loci, with DRB1 alleles showing the most associated TCRs and HLA-C alleles showing the fewest. According to a later analysis, parvovirus B19, influenza, CMV and Epstein-Barr virus appeared linked to several top co-occurrence clusters. Because counts were too low, roughly 17 rarely observed V segments, including chromosome 9 orphons, were left out of the earlier analysis of approximately 500 of the donors. Compared with the 666-donor mean, donors in an Asian-associated ancestry cluster had fewer N-insertions in productive TCRs, according to a later genetic analysis. A further reported finding was that TCR beta sequences accurately predicted the HLA-A and HLA-B alleles for most subjects in the first cohort. Presence/absence analyses assumed roughly uniform sequencing depth across donors, an assumption that may not hold. In vitro tests confirmed that a few of the cytomegalovirus-associated TCR beta chains recognize cytomegalovirus antigens. Assigning TCR associations to individual alleles was difficult when HLA alleles, especially DR and DQ, strongly co-occurred. According to a later analysis, most CMV-associated TCR beta chains appeared to be HLA-restricted, and the HLA associations seemed to be driven largely by CMV exposure. Broadly in line with IMGT annotations, most TCR beta V segments showed up in productive rearrangements about 90% or about 30% of the time in an earlier analysis of 450 to 750 of the donors. In a later genetic analysis, a missense DCLRE1C variant was associated with V-gene and J-gene trimming of TCR beta chains, and the association was replicated in an independent cohort. Across donors, most TCR sequences were observed very rarely, whereas some public TCRs were present in many individuals. It was suggested by the authors that the approach could potentially be generalized to other disease states and immunological phenotypes. Because HLA typing was unavailable for some donors at each locus, only the typed subset was used in association tests. The classifier was reported to diagnose cytomegalovirus status with high specificity and sensitivity in both the original cohort and the validation cohort. A group of highly shared sequence variants was considered likely to be a technical artifact of the sequencing pipeline. The 87-base-pair reads could not distinguish some IMGT-functional V segments, including TRBV6-2 and TRBV6-3, so those segments were excluded. Correlated functional status among segregating V segments might reflect linkage disequilibrium, but an unknown experimental factor could not be ruled out. This cohort had only TCR beta chains sequenced, and the lack of alpha or paired-chain data limited which features could be detected. The study gave a list of about 170 TCR beta chains associated with cytomegalovirus. A later analysis associated about 17,000 TCR beta sequences with specific HLA alleles at a false discovery rate of 0.05. In a later analysis, HLA-associated TCR beta chains were found to be more clonally expanded and to have lower generation probabilities than equally common non-associated chains. The only immune exposure information available for the cohort was CMV serostatus.

The cohort was made up of hundreds of healthy bone marrow donors. All cohort members were sampled while nominally healthy, although unrecorded immune exposures were likely present. The donor was CMV seronegative and belonged to the group of over 300 seronegative cohort members. Every donor gave a peripheral blood sample, and the peripheral blood mononuclear cells from that sample were used for TCR beta sequencing. The Qiagen DNeasy Blood Extraction Kit was used to extract genomic DNA from the blood cell samples. V is trimmed back by 3 bases and J by 4 bases, and the junction contains 10 bases that no gene match accounts for. Including the terminal cysteine and phenylalanine, the CDR3 comprises 15 residues. This entry keeps only the CDR3 DNA: 45 bases, framed from base 1. The germline V gene (reference sequence) supplies CDR1 SGHNT and CDR2 YYREEE. Libraries were constructed by the immunoSEQ multiplex PCR assay. The multiplex PCR relied on a mix of 60 forward primers for TCR Vbeta segments and 13 reverse primers for TCR Jbeta segments. A multiplex PCR assay on genomic DNA amplified the CDR3 region of rearranged TCR beta genes. The amplified TCR beta libraries were sequenced on the Illumina HiSeq System as 87-base-pair reads. Per the source publication's procedure: A later analysis tallied around 80 million unique TCR beta chains across the 666 repertoires, and about 12 million of those chains were shared by two or more donors. To remove PCR and sequencing errors, raw reads were error-corrected and collapsed into unique sequences using a nearest-neighbor algorithm that merged closely related sequences. CDR3 sequences were aligned to IMGT reference sequences to assign V, D and J gene segments. For a sequence to be retained, at least a six-nucleotide match to both a V gene segment and a J gene segment was required. A rearrangement was called productive if the CDR3 had no stop codons and remained in frame with V and J, and every other rearrangement was called non-productive. Following IMGT convention, CDR3 was defined as the stretch from the second conserved V-encoded cysteine up to the conserved J-encoded phenylalanine. In an earlier analysis of around 540 of the donors, sequences lacking an unambiguous match to a single V gene segment were excluded. An earlier analysis of around 600 of the donors classified V segments as functional when productive rearrangements were above 56.7% and as segregating when the standard deviation between donors was above 5%. To diagnose cytomegalovirus status from the catalog of TCR beta chain sequences, a statistical classification framework was built. In a later analysis, TCR nucleotide sequences were compared against IMGT/GENE-DB human TR gene sequences so that V and J genes could be assigned. A later analysis assigned CDR3 sequences and most-parsimonious VDJ recombination scenarios with the TCRdist pipeline. A later analysis defined each TCR beta chain by its CDR3 amino acid sequence plus V-gene family, and excluded reads lacking a unique V-gene family. To address suspected cross-contamination and a sequencing artifact, a later analysis removed 550 to 750 highly shared, low-generation-probability nucleotide sequences. In a later analysis, a clonal expansion index was calculated for each public chain from normalized within-repertoire ranks of inferred template counts. A later analysis computed generation probabilities with a VDJ recombination model fitted to out-of-frame rearrangements, and checked the results against IGoR. In a later analysis, hypergeometric tests were used to score TCR-TCR, TCR-HLA and TCR-CMV co-occurrence, with a repertoire-size bias correction applied to TCR pairs. To estimate false discovery rates, a later analysis permuted the HLA or CMV assignments 20 times. A later analysis grouped co-occurring TCRs with DBSCAN, adding TCRdist sequence similarity when clustering within HLA-allele-positive subsets. Co-occurrence clustering excluded repertoires with fewer than 30,000 or more than 120,000 public chains, plus five with anomalous nucleotide sharing. As stored in TCRdb, this immuneACCESS dataset retains in-frame rearrangements with V and J assigned. A fraction of the clones does not appear; measured against another copy, unresolved V genes explain less than half of the discrepancy, and the remainder lacks a known reason. V and J calls and clone size follow that table, whereas D and trimming were derived from the DNA. This sample holds some 150,000 clones; approximately 80% were observed only once. Together, the top ten hold less than 1% of the sample.

The rearranged segments are TRBV5-4 and TRBJ2-7, with TRBD1 matching 7 junction bases. The sequenced material came from PBMCs. The source of this sequence is a female donor in good health and CMV-seronegative. The bases read TGTGCCAGCAGCTCTCGCACCGGGACAGAATACGAGCAGTACTTC. Its protein product is CASSSRTGTEYEQYF.